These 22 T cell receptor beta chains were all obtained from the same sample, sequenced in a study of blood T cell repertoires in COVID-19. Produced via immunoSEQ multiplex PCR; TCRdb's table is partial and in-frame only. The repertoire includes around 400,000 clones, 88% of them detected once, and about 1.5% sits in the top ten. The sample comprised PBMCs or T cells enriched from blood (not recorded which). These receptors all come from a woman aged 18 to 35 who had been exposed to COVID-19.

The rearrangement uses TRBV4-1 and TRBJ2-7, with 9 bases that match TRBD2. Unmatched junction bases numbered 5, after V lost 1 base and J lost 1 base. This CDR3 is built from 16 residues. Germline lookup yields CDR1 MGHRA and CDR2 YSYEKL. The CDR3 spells CASSQGLAAASYEQYF. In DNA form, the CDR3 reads TGCGCCAGCAGCCAAGGACTAGCGGCAGCGTCCTACGAGCAGTACTTC.

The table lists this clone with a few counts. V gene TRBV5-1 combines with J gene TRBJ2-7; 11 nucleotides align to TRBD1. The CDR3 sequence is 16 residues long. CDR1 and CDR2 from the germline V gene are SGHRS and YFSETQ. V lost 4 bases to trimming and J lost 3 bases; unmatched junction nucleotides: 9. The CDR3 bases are TGCGCCAGCAGCCCGACGTTTGGGACAGGGGGCTACGAGCAGTACTTC. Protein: CASSPTFGTGGYEQYF.

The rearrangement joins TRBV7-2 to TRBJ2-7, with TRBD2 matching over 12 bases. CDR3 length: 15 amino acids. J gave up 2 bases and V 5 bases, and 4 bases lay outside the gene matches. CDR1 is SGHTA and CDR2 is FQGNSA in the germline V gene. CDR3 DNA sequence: TGTGCCAGCAGCCCCCCTAGCGGGAGGGCCTACGAGCAGTACTTC. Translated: CASSPPSGRAYEQYF.

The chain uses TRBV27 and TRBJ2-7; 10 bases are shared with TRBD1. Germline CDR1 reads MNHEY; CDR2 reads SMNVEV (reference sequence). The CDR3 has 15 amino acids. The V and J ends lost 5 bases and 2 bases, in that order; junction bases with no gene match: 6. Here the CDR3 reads CASSPRQGAAYEQYF. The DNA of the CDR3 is TGTGCCAGCAGTCCTAGACAGGGGGCGGCCTACGAGCAGTACTTC.

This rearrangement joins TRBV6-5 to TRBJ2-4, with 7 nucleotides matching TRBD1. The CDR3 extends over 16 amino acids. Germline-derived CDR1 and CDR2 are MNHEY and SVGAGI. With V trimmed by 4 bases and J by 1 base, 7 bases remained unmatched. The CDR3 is CASSSTTGYAKNIQYF. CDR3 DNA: TGTGCCAGCAGTTCCACGACAGGGTACGCCAAAAACATTCAGTACTTC.

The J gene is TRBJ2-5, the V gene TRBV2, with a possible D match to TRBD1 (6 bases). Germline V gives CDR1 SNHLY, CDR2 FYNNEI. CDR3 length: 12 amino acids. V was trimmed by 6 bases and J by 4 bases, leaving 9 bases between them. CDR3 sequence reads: CASRAGVETQYF. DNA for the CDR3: TGTGCCAGCAGGGCAGGGGTAGAGACCCAGTACTTC.

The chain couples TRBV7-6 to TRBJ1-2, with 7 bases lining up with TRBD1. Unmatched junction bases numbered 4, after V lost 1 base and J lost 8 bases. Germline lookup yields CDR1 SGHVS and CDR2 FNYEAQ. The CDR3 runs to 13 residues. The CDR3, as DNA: TGTGCCAGCAGCTTAGGACAGGGTAACGGCTACACCTTC. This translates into CASSLGQGNGYTF. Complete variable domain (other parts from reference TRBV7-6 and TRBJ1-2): GAGVSQSPRYKVTKRGQDVALRCDPISGHVSLYWYRQALGQGPEFLTYFNYEAQQDKSGLPNDRFSAERPEGSISTLTIQRTEQRDSAMYRCASSLGQGNGYTFGSGTRLTVV.

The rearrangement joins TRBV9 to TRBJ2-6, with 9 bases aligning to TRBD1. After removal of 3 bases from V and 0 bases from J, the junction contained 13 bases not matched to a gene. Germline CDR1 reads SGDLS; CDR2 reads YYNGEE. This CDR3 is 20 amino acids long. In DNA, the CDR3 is TGTGCCAGCAGCGGGGGCCCGGGACAGGGCCCTCTCTCTGGGGCCAACGTCCTGACTTTC. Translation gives CASSGGPGQGPLSGANVLTF.

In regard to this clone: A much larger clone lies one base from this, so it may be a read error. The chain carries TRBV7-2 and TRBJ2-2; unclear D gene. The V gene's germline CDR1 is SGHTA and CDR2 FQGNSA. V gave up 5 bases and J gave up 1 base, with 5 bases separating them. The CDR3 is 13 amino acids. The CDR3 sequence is CASSPQNTGELFF. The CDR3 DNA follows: TGTGCCAGCAGCCCCCAGAACACCGGGGAGCTGTTTTTT.

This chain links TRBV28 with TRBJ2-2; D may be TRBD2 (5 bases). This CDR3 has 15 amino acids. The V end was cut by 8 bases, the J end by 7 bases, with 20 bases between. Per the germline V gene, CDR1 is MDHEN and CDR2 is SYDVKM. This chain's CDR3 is CASLPGVEAGGELFF. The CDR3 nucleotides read TGTGCCAGCCTCCCCGGAGTGGAGGCGGGCGGGGAGCTGTTTTTT.

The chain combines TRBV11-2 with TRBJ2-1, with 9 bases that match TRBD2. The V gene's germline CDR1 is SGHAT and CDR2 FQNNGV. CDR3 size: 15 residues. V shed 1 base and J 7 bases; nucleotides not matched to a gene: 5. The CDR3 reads CASSLVAGGSNEQFF. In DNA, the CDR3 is TGTGCCAGCAGCTTAGTCGCGGGAGGGTCAAATGAGCAGTTCTTC.

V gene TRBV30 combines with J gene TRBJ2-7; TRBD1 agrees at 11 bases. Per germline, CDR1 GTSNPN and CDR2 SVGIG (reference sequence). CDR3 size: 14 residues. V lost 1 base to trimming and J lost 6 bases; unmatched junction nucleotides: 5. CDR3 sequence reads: CAWSAGTGGSEQYF. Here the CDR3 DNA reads TGTGCCTGGAGTGCTGGGACAGGGGGTAGCGAGCAGTACTTC. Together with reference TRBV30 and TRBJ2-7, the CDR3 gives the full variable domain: SQTIHQWPATLVQPVGSPLSLECTVEGTSNPNLYWYRQAAGRGLQLLFYSVGIGQISSEVPQNLSASRPQDRQFILSSKKLLLSDSGFYLCAWSAGTGGSEQYFGPGTRLTVT.

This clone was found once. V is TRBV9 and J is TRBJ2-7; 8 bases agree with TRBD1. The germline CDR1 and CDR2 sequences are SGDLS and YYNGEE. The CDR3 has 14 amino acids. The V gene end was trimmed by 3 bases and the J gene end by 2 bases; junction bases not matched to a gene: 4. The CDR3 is CASSAGTGPYEQYF. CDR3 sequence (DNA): TGTGCCAGCAGCGCCGGGACAGGCCCCTACGAGCAGTACTTC.

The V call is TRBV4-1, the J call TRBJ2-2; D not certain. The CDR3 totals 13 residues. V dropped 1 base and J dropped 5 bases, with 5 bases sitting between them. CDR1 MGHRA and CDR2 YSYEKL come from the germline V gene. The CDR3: CASSQGYTGELFF. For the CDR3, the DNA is TGCGCCAGCAGCCAAGGCTATACCGGGGAGCTGTTTTTT.

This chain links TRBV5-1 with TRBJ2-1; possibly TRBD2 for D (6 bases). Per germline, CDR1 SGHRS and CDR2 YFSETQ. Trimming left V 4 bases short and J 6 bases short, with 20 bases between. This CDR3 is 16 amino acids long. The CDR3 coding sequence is TGCGCCAGCAGCCCTGACGGGACTTCCACCGGCAATGAGCAGTTCTTC. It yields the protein CASSPDGTSTGNEQFF.

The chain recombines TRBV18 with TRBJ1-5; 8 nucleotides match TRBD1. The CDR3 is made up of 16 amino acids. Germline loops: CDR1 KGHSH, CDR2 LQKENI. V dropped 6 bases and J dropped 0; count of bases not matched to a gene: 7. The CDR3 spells CASSRGQGNSNQPQHF. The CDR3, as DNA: TGTGCCAGCTCCCGAGGACAGGGCAATAGCAATCAGCCCCAGCATTTT.

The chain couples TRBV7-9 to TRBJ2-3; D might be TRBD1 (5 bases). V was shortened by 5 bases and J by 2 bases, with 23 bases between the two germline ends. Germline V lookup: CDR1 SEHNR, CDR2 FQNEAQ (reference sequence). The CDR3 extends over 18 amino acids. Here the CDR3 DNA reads TGTGCCAGCAGCAGGCGTACAGGATCGACTTATGCCACAGATACGCAGTATTTT. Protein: CASSRRTGSTYATDTQYF. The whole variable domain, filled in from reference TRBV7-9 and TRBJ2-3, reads DTGVSQNPRHKITKRGQNVTFRCDPISEHNRLYWYRQTLGQGPEFLTYFQNEAQLEKSRLLSDRFSAERPKGSFSTLEIQRTEQGDSAMYLCASSRRTGSTYATDTQYFGPGTRLTVL.

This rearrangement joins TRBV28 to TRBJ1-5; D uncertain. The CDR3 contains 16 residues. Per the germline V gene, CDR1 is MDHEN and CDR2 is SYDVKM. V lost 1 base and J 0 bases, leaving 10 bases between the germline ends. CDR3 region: CASSLLAGYSNQPQHF. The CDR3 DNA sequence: TGTGCCAGCAGTTTATTAGCTGGGTATAGCAATCAGCCCCAGCATTTT.

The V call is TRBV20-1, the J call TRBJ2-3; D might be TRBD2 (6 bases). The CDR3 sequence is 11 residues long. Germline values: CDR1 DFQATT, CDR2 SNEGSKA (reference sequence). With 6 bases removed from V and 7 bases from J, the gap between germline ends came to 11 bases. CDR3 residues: CSARLAYTQYF. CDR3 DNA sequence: TGCAGTGCCCGTCTAGCGTATACGCAGTATTTT.

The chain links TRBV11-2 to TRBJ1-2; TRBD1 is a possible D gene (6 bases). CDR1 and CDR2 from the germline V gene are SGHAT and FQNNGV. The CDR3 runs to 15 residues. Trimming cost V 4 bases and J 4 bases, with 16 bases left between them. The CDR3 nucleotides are TGTGCCAGCAGCTCGCCAGGGGAAGGAGTCTATGGCTACACCTTC. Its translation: CASSSPGEGVYGYTF. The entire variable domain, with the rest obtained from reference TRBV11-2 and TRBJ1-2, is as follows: EAGVAQSPRYKIIEKRQSVAFWCNPISGHATLYWYQQILGQGPKLLIQFQNNGVVDDSQLPKDRFSAERLKGVDSTLKIQPAKLEDSAVYLCASSSPGEGVYGYTFGSGTRLTVV.

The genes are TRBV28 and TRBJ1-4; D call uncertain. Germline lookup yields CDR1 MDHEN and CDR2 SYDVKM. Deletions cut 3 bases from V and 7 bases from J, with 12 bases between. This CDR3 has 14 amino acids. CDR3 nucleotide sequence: TGTGCCAGCAGTTTGGCGGGGAAGGGTGAAAAACTGTTTTTT. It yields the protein CASSLAGKGEKLFF.

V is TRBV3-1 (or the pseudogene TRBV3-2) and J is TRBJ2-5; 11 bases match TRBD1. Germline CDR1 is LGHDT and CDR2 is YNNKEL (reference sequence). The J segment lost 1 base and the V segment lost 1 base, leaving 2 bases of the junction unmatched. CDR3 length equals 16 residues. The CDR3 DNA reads TGTGCCAGCAGCCAAGTGGGGACAGGGGGCCAAGAGACCCAGTACTTC. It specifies CASSQVGTGGQETQYF.